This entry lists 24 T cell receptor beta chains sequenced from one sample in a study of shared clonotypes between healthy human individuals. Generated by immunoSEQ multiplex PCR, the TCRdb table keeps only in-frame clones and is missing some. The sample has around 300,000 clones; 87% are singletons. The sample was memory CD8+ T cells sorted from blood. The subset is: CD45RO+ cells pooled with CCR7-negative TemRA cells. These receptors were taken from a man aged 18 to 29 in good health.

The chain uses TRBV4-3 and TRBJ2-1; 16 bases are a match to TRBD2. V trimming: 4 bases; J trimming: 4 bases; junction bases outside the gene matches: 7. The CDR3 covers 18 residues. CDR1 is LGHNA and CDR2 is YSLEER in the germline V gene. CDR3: CASSPGLAGGEGYNEQFF. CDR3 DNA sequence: TGCGCCAGCAGCCCGGGACTAGCGGGAGGGGAAGGATACAATGAGCAGTTCTTC.

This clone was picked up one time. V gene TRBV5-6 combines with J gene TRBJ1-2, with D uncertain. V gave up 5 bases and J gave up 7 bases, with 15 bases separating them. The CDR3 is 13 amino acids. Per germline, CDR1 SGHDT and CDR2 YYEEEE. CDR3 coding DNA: TGTGCCAGCAGTCAGGTTTGGGTCTCTGGCTACACCTTC. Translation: CASSQVWVSGYTF.

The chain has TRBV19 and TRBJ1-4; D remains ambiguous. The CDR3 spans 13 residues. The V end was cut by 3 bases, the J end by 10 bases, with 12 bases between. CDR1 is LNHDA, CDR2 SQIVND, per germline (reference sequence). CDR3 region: CASSMPLSGKLFF. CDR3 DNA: TGTGCCAGTAGTATGCCTCTTTCGGGAAAACTGTTTTTT. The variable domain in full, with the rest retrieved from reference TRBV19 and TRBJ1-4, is DGGITQSPKYLFRKEGQNVTLSCEQNLNHDAMYWYRQDPGQGLRLIYYSQIVNDFQKGDIAEGYSVSREKKESFPLTVTSAQKNPTAFYLCASSMPLSGKLFFGSGTQLSVL.

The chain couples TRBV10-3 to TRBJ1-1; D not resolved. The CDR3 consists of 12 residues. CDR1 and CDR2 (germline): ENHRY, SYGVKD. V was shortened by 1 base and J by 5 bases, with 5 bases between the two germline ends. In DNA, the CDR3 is TGTGCCATCAGTGAGTATGGTACTGAAGCTTTCTTT. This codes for CAISEYGTEAFF.

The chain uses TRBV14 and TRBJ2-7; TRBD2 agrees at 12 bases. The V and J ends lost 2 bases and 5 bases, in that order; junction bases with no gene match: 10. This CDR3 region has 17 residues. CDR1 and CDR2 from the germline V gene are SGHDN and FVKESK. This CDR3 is CASSQRLAGGPGHEQYF. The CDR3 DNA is TGTGCCAGCAGCCAAAGGCTAGCGGGAGGGCCAGGACACGAGCAGTACTTC. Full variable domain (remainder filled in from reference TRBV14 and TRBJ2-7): EAGVTQFPSHSVIEKGQTVTLRCDPISGHDNLYWYRRVMGKEIKFLLHFVKESKQDESGMPNNRFLAERTGGTYSTLKVQPAELEDSGVYFCASSQRLAGGPGHEQYFGPGTRLTVT.

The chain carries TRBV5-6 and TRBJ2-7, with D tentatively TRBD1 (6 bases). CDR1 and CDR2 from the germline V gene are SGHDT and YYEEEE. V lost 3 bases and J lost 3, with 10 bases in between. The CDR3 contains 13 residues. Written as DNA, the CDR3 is TGTGCCAGCAGCTACGGGGACAACTACGAGCAGTACTTC. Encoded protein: CASSYGDNYEQYF.

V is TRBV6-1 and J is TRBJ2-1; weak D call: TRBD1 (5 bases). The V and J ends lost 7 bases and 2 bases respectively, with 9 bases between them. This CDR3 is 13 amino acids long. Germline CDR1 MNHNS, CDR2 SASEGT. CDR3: CASTRGTYNEQFF. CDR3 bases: TGTGCCAGCACAAGGGGTACCTACAATGAGCAGTTCTTC.

CDR3 residues: CASSQDLWGTPATHEQFF. The CDR3 DNA is TGCGCCAGCAGCCAAGATCTCTGGGGTACTCCCGCTACGCATGAGCAGTTCTTC. The chain couples TRBV4-3 to TRBJ2-1; D gene unclear. The CDR3 consists of 18 residues. V dropped 0 bases and J dropped 8 bases, with 23 bases sitting between them. The germline V gene has CDR1 LGHNA and CDR2 YSLEER.

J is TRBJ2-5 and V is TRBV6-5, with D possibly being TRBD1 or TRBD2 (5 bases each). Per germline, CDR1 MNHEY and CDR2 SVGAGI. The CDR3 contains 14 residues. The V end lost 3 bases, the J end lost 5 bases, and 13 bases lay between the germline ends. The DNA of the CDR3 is TGTGCCAGCAGTTATTACGAGGGGTATGAGACCCAGTACTTC. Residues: CASSYYEGYETQYF.

For the CDR3, the DNA is TGTGCCAGCAGCCTCCAGGGGGACGAGCAGTACTTC. Translated, it gives CASSLQGDEQYF. The chain is built from TRBV7-9 and TRBJ2-7; 7 nucleotides match TRBD1. Trimming cost V 5 bases and J 5 bases; bases outside gene matches: 3. The V gene's germline CDR1 is SEHNR and CDR2 FQNEAQ (reference sequence). This CDR3 comprises 12 residues.

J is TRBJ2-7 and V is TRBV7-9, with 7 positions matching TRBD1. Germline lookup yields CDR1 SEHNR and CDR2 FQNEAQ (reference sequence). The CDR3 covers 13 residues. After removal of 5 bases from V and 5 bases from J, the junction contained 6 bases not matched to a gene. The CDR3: CASSPPGTDEQYF. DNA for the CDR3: TGTGCCAGCAGCCCGCCCGGGACAGACGAGCAGTACTTC.

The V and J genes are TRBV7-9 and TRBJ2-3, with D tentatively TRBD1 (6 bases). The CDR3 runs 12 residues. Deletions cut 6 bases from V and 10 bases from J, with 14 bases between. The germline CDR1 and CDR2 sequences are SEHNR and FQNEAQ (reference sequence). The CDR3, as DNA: TGTGCCAGCAGTCTTACAGGGTTATCGCAGTATTTT. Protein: CASSLTGLSQYF. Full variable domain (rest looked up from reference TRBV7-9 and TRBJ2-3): DTGVSQNPRHKITKRGQNVTFRCDPISEHNRLYWYRQTLGQGPEFLTYFQNEAQLEKSRLLSDRFSAERPKGSFSTLEIQRTEQGDSAMYLCASSLTGLSQYFGPGTRLTVL.

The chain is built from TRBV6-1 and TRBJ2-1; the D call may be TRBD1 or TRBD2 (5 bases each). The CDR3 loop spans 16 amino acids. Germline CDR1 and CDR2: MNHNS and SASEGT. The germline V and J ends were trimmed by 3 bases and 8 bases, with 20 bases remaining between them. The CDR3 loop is CASSDAAAGGLDEQFF. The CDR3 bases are TGTGCCAGCAGTGACGCAGCAGCTGGGGGTCTGGATGAGCAGTTCTTC.

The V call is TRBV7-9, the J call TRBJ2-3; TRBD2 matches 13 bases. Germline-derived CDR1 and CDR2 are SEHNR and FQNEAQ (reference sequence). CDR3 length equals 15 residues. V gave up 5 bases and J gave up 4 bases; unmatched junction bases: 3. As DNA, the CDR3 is TGTGCCAGCAGCCAAACTAGCGGGGGGGCAGATACGCAGTATTTT. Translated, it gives CASSQTSGGADTQYF.

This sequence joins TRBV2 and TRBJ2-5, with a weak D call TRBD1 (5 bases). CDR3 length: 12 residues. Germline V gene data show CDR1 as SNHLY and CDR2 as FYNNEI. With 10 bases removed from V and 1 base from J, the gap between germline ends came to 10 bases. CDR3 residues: CAIPTAQETQYF. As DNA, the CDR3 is TGTGCCATTCCGACAGCCCAAGAGACCCAGTACTTC.

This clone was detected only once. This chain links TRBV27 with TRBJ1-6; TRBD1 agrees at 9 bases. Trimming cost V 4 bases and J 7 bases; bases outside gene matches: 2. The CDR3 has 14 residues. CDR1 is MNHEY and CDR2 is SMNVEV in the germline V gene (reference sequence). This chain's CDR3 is CASSWGQGNSPLHF. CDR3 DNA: TGTGCCAGCAGTTGGGGACAGGGAAATTCACCCCTCCACTTT.

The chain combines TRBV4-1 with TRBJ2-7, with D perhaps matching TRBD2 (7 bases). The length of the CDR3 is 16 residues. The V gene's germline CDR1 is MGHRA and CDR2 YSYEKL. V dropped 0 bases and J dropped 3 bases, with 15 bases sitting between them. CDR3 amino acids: CASSQDWGGGFYEQYF. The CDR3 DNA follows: TGCGCCAGCAGCCAAGATTGGGGGGGCGGGTTCTACGAGCAGTACTTC.

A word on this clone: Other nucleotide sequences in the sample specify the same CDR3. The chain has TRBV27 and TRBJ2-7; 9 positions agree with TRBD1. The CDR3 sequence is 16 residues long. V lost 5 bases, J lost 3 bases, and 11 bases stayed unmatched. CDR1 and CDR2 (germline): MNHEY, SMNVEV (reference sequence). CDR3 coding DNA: TGTGCCAGCAGTCTTTCGGCCGGGACAGGGTTCTACGAGCAGTACTTC. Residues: CASSLSAGTGFYEQYF.

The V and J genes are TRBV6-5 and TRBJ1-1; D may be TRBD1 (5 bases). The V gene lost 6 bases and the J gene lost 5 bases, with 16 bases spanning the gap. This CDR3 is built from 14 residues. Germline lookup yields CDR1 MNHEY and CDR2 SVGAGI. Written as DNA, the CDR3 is TGTGCCAGCAGCCTCGTGGAGGGGCGGACTGAAGCTTTCTTT. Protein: CASSLVEGRTEAFF.

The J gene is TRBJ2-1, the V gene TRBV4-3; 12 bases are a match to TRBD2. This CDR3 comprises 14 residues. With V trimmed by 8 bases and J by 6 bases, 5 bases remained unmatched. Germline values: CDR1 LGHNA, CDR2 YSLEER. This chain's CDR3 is CASPSGRVSNEQFF. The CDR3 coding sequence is TGCGCCAGCCCTAGCGGGAGGGTCTCCAATGAGCAGTTCTTC.

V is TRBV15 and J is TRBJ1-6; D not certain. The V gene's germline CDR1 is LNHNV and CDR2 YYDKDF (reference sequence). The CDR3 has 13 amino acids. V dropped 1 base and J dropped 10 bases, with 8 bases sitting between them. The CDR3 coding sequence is TGTGCCACCAGCAGAGGCGGAGGATCACCCCTCCACTTT. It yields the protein CATSRGGGSPLHF.

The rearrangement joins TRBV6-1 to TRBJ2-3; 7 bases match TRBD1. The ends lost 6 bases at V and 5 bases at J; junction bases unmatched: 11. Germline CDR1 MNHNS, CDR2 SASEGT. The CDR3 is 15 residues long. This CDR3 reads CASRPERGRLDTQYF. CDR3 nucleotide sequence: TGTGCCAGCAGACCAGAAAGGGGGCGGTTAGATACGCAGTATTTT.

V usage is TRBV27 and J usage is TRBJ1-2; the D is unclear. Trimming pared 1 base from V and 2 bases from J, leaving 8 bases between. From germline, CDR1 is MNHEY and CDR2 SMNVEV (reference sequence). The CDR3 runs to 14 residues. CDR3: CASSLLRGNYGYTF. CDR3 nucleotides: TGTGCCAGCAGTTTATTGCGGGGAAACTATGGCTACACCTTC.

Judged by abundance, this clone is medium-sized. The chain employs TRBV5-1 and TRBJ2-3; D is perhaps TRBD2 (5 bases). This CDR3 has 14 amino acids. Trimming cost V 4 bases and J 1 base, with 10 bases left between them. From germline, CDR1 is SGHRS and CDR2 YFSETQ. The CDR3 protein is CASSDPGGTDTQYF. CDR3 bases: TGCGCCAGCAGCGACCCCGGGGGCACAGATACGCAGTATTTT.